This TCR beta chain was sequenced for a study of CD8+CD57+ T cells in acquired aplastic anemia (dated by TCRdb to 2016 to 2018). For the wider study: Extracted DNA from sorted CD4+ and CD8+ cells averaged around 2.9 ug, ranging from roughly 0.17 to 27.4 ug. An average of roughly 10 million reads for CD4+ cells and 11 million to 12 million reads for CD8+ cells was obtained from healthy donor samples. On the study overall, not on this receptor specifically: Patients and healthy controls showed no significant difference in CD8+ Simpson's diversity (P=0.060). About 28 CD8+ CDR3 sequences were found in both patients and controls but appeared to be highly expressed in patients and within the immunodominant clones of the patients.

Genomic DNA was used as template for profiling of TCR beta VDJ combinations and CDR3 sequences. An Illumina HiSeq 2000 was used for TCR repertoire sequencing. The source study handled its data this way. Repertoires were assessed using TRBV/TRBJ rearrangement plots, CDR3 size and DJ length profiles, and Simpson's diversity index. The most abundant DNA sequence in the deep sequencing data was defined as the immunodominant clone. CDR3 amino acid sequences were screened for sharing across subjects and were compared with published repertoires and the VDJdb database. TCRdb took the public reads, trimmed them with fastp at Q25, ran MiXCR for clone calling and kept in-frame beta chains. Rows are combined by CDR3 protein, so each entry shows the most common genes and DNA. Here the V and J calls rest on TCRdb's processing, not on the authors' analysis. Present in this sample are about 210,000 distinct CDR3 sequences, 34% of which were seen just once. 1.1% of the sample comes from the top ten.

In the study, sorted CD4+ and CD8+ blood T cells from patients with severe aplastic anemia and from healthy subjects underwent deep sequencing of TCR repertoires. Ficoll-Paque density gradient centrifugation was used to isolate peripheral blood mononuclear cells. Before DNA extraction, CD4+ and CD8+ T cells were sorted with FACS or magnetic beads. About this clonotype: No cognate antigen has been identified for it. The final CDR3 position lacks the conserved phenylalanine or tryptophan, pointing to a likely read error.

The clonotype comes from a human donor in good health, serving as a control. The material sequenced was sorted CD4+, CD8+, or CD8+CD57+ T cells (not recorded which) from PBMCs.

The CDR3 in this case is CASRLGQNTEAFL. The nucleotide sequence is TGTGCCAGCAGGCTGGGACAGAACACTGAAGCTTTCCTT. Recombination joined TRBV7-3 with TRBJ1-1, and perhaps TRBD1 as D gene, on 6 matching bases. V loses 6 bases of germline sequence and J loses 1 base, and the interval between the two ends is 9 bases. Both ends counted, the CDR3 spans 13 residues. Only the CDR3 DNA is retained, 39 bases long and in frame from the first base. The germline V gene provides CDR1 SGHTA and CDR2 FQGTGA.